One sample yielded the 24 T cell receptor beta chains listed below, sequenced in a study of T-cell memory formation after mild COVID-19 (dated by TCRdb to about 2021). Libraries were built with 5' RACE. Reads for this sample came from an Illumina NovaSeq 6000. TCRdb trimmed public reads at Q25 via fastp, called clones via MiXCR and kept in-frame beta chains. Rows are combined by CDR3 protein, so each entry shows the most common genes and DNA. The table for this sample lists about half a million distinct CDR3 sequences; about 20% of them were counted only once. About 12% of the sample is in the top ten clones. The sequencing input was PBMCs or a T cell subset sorted from them (not recorded which). The receptors shown here come from an adult woman who had mild COVID-19 (a few samples of this study predate the infection). The sample titles of this study are shuffled in the database, so cell type and time point are left out; the donor was told from shared clones.

As for this clonotype: The junction departs from the called germline gene at one end, perhaps through a read error. The chain uses TRBV3-1 and TRBJ2-1, with TRBD2 matching over 10 bases. The germline V gene encodes CDR1 LGHDT and CDR2 YNNKEL (reference sequence). The CDR3 is made up of 16 amino acids. The CDR3 bases are TGTGACAGCAGCCAAGGGGGACTAGCGTTTTACAATGAGCAGTTCTTC. This encodes CDSSQGGLAFYNEQFF.

The gene calls are TRBV20-1 and TRBJ2-2, with a tentative D call TRBD2 (6 bases). V lost 0 bases, J lost 5 bases, and 10 bases lay in between. The CDR3 has 14 residues. The germline V gene has CDR1 DFQATT and CDR2 SNEGSKA (reference sequence). The CDR3: CSARDWRGTGELFF. CDR3 bases: TGCAGTGCTAGAGATTGGAGGGGTACCGGGGAGCTGTTTTTT.

This rearrangement joins TRBV9 to TRBJ2-1; 8 nucleotides align to TRBD2. Germline V gene data show CDR1 as SGDLS and CDR2 as YYNGEE. V was clipped by 0 bases and J by 6 bases; unmatched bases: 8. The CDR3 is made up of 16 amino acids. The CDR3 reads CASSVDERGRTNEQFF. CDR3 DNA: TGTGCCAGCAGCGTAGATGAGCGGGGGAGGACCAATGAGCAGTTCTTC. Complete variable domain (other parts from reference TRBV9 and TRBJ2-1): DSGVTQTPKHLITATGQRVTLRCSPRSGDLSVYWYQQSLDQGLQFLIQYYNGEERAKGNILERFSAQQFPDLHSELNLSSLELGDSALYFCASSVDERGRTNEQFFGPGTRLTVL.

The chain combines TRBV5-4 with TRBJ2-7, with D possibly called TRBD1 or TRBD2 (6 bases each). This CDR3 has 14 amino acids. With 3 bases removed from V and 2 bases from J, the gap between germline ends came to 12 bases. CDR1 is SGHNT and CDR2 is YYREEE in the germline V gene (reference sequence). The CDR3 sequence: CASSYQGGTYEQYF. The CDR3 nucleotides read TGTGCCAGCAGCTATCAAGGGGGGACCTACGAGCAGTACTTC. The entire variable domain, with the rest obtained from reference TRBV5-4 and TRBJ2-7, is as follows: ETGVTQSPTHLIKTRGQQVTLRCSSQSGHNTVSWYQQALGQGPQFIFQYYREEENGRGNFPPRFSGLQFPNYSSELNVNALELDDSALYLCASSYQGGTYEQYFGPGTRLTVT.

V gene TRBV5-6 combines with J gene TRBJ1-1; D is unclear. Germline CDR1 SGHDT, CDR2 YYEEEE. This CDR3 is 17 amino acids long. V dropped 5 bases and J dropped 4 bases, with 24 bases sitting between them. The chain's CDR3 is CASRLRMIRPASTEAFF. Written as DNA, the CDR3 is TGTGCCAGCAGGCTGAGAATGATTCGTCCCGCGTCCACTGAAGCTTTCTTT.

The chain uses TRBV5-1 and TRBJ2-7; D may be TRBD1 or TRBD2 (6 bases each). In germline, CDR1 is SGHRS, CDR2 YFSETQ. V lost 4 bases and J lost 7, with 12 bases in between. The CDR3 has 12 amino acids. The CDR3 DNA sequence: TGCGCCAGCAGCACCGGGGGCAGGGAGCAGTACTTC. This codes for CASSTGGREQYF.

This clonotype was counted only a few times. The V and J genes are TRBV2 and TRBJ2-5; the D gene is possibly TRBD2 (5 bases). Germline lookup yields CDR1 SNHLY and CDR2 FYNNEI. The CDR3 spans 13 residues. V dropped 4 bases and J dropped 2 bases, with 8 bases sitting between them. The CDR3 bases are TGTGCCAGCAGTGGTCGGACTCAAGAGACCCAGTACTTC. This sequence encodes CASSGRTQETQYF.

The V call is TRBV7-2, the J call TRBJ2-1; TRBD2 might be the D (5 bases). V lost 5 bases, J lost 3 bases, and 11 bases lay in between. The germline V gene encodes CDR1 SGHTA and CDR2 FQGNSA. This CDR3 is built from 14 residues. This CDR3 is CASSAGLYYNEQFF. The CDR3 coding sequence is TGTGCCAGCAGCGCCGGACTGTACTACAATGAGCAGTTCTTC. Using reference TRBV7-2 and TRBJ2-1 for the parts outside the CDR3, the full variable domain is GAGVSQSPSNKVTEKGKDVELRCDPISGHTALYWYRQSLGQGLEFLIYFQGNSAPDKSGLPSDRFSAERTGGSVSTLTIQRTQQEDSAVYLCASSAGLYYNEQFFGPGTRLTVL.

V usage is TRBV6-5 and J usage is TRBJ1-2; D gene uncertain. This CDR3 is 13 amino acids long. V was shortened by 1 base and J by 5 bases, with 8 bases between the two germline ends. Germline CDR1 is MNHEY and CDR2 is SVGAGI. The DNA of the CDR3 is TGTGCCAGCAGTTACTTGGAGAATTATGGCTACACCTTC. It translates to CASSYLENYGYTF.

The count of this clonotype is one. The chain has TRBV6-1 and TRBJ2-7; 7 bases align to TRBD2. The CDR3 is 14 amino acids. Looked up from germline, CDR1 is MNHNS and CDR2 is SASEGT. With V trimmed by 7 bases and J by 2 bases, 8 bases remained unmatched. This chain's CDR3 is CASIQYSGAYEQYF. CDR3 DNA sequence: TGTGCCAGCATCCAATACAGCGGGGCCTACGAGCAGTACTTC.

The chain employs TRBV5-8 and TRBJ2-3; TRBD1 or TRBD2 may be the D gene (6 bases each). Trimming removed 7 bases at V and 1 base at J, with 19 bases between. In germline, CDR1 is SGHTS, CDR2 YDEGEE. The CDR3 contains 16 residues. Here the CDR3 DNA reads TGTGCCAGCTCAACTTTCGGGGGCCGGGGCACAGATACGCAGTATTTT. Translating it yields CASSTFGGRGTDTQYF. Complete variable domain (other parts from reference TRBV5-8 and TRBJ2-3): EAGVTQSPTHLIKTRGQQATLRCSPISGHTSVYWYQQALGLGLQFLLWYDEGEERNRGNFPPRFSGRQFPNYSSELNVNALELEDSALYLCASSTFGGRGTDTQYFGPGTRLTVL.

This clonotype was recorded a few times. The chain has TRBV24-1 and TRBJ2-3; D not certain. Deletions cut 0 bases from V and 1 base from J, with 10 bases between. Germline values: CDR1 KGHDR, CDR2 SFDVKD. The CDR3 is made up of 16 amino acids. The CDR3 loop is CATSDLQFGGTDTQYF. The CDR3 DNA is TGTGCCACCAGTGATTTGCAATTTGGGGGCACAGATACGCAGTATTTT.

J is TRBJ2-3 and V is TRBV11-2, with a tentative D call TRBD2 (6 bases). This CDR3 spans 16 amino acids. Germline loops: CDR1 SGHAT, CDR2 FQNNGV. V shed 0 bases and J shed 2 bases, with 12 bases lying between them. The CDR3 sequence is CASSLEGGLATDTQYF. DNA of the CDR3: TGTGCCAGCAGCTTAGAGGGGGGACTCGCCACAGATACGCAGTATTTT.

A note on this clonotype: One base away lies a much larger clone, so this may be a sequencing read error. The chain links TRBV12-3 or TRBV12-4 to TRBJ2-1; D is perhaps TRBD1 or TRBD2 (5 bases each). This CDR3 contains 14 residues. The CDR3 coding sequence is TGTGCCAGCAGCCGAACCGGGGACCACAATGAGCATTTCTTC. This gives the protein CASSRTGDHNEHFF.

The sample holds a few counts of this clonotype. V usage is TRBV5-1 and J usage is TRBJ2-1; D is perhaps TRBD2 (5 bases). CDR3 size: 13 residues. CDR1 is SGHRS and CDR2 is YFSETQ in the germline V gene. V lost 1 base to trimming and J lost 8 bases, with 10 bases between them. The CDR3 coding sequence is TGCGCCAGCAGCTTGTTAGGGAGCGATGAGCAGTTCTTC. This codes for CASSLLGSDEQFF. Looking up the rest from reference TRBV5-1 and TRBJ2-1 gives the full variable domain: KAGVTQTPRYLIKTRGQQVTLSCSPISGHRSVSWYQQTPGQGLQFLFEYFSETQRNKGNFPGRFSGRQFSNSRSEMNVSTLELGDSALYLCASSLLGSDEQFFGPGTRLTVL.

The chain employs TRBV20-1 and TRBJ1-6, with D uncertain. CDR3 length equals 16 residues. Trimming stripped 0 bases from V and 0 bases from J, with 9 bases between. Germline values: CDR1 DFQATT, CDR2 SNEGSKA (reference sequence). CDR3 DNA sequence: TGCAGTGCTAGAGATGCAGGTAGCTCCTATAATTCACCCCTCCACTTT. Amino acids: CSARDAGSSYNSPLHF.

The sample holds many counts of this clonotype. This rearrangement joins TRBV12-3 or TRBV12-4 to TRBJ2-4; 7 nucleotides line up with TRBD2. There are 15 residues in the CDR3. Trimming cost V 8 bases and J 0 bases; bases outside gene matches: 7. CDR3: CASWGAGLAKNIQYF. The CDR3, as DNA: TGTGCCAGCTGGGGAGCGGGACTAGCCAAAAACATTCAGTACTTC.

This clonotype was seen a handful of times. This chain links TRBV20-1 with TRBJ2-7; D perhaps matches TRBD2 (5 bases). This CDR3 is built from 15 residues. Germline V gene lookup returns CDR1 DFQATT and CDR2 SNEGSKA (reference sequence). Trimming took off 3 bases at V and 0 bases at J, with 15 bases between the two ends. The chain's CDR3 is CSARAGGLGSYEQYF. For the CDR3, the DNA is TGCAGTGCTAGGGCCGGCGGACTCGGCTCCTACGAGCAGTACTTC.

The sample holds a few counts of this clonotype. The V and J genes are TRBV7-3 and TRBJ2-1, with a possible D match to TRBD2 (5 bases). CDR3 length: 14 residues. Germline V gene lookup returns CDR1 SGHTA and CDR2 FQGTGA. Trimming stripped 4 bases from V and 8 bases from J, with 15 bases between. The CDR3 protein is CASSSANGIHEQFF. The CDR3 DNA is TGTGCCAGCAGCTCCGCCAACGGGATTCATGAGCAGTTCTTC.

The sample holds a few counts of this clonotype. V gene TRBV6-5 combines with J gene TRBJ2-3; D perhaps matches TRBD2 (5 bases). Trimming removed 6 bases from V and 4 bases from J, with 14 bases in between. The CDR3 loop spans 14 amino acids. Germline V gives CDR1 MNHEY, CDR2 SVGAGI. CDR3 loop: CASSLWERPDTQYF. The DNA of the CDR3 is TGTGCCAGCAGCCTTTGGGAGCGCCCAGATACGCAGTATTTT.

This clonotype was seen at least ten times. The chain recombines TRBV5-1 with TRBJ2-5; 14 nucleotides align to TRBD2. The CDR3 is made up of 16 amino acids. Germline trimming cut 4 bases from V and 5 bases from J; bases unmatched to any gene: 7. Germline lookup yields CDR1 SGHRS and CDR2 YFSETQ. CDR3: CASSRGLAGEVETQYF. The CDR3, as DNA: TGCGCCAGCAGCAGGGGACTAGCGGGAGAGGTGGAGACCCAGTACTTC. Complete variable domain (other parts from reference TRBV5-1 and TRBJ2-5): KAGVTQTPRYLIKTRGQQVTLSCSPISGHRSVSWYQQTPGQGLQFLFEYFSETQRNKGNFPGRFSGRQFSNSRSEMNVSTLELGDSALYLCASSRGLAGEVETQYFGPGTRLLVL.

The genes are TRBV4-1 and TRBJ2-3, with TRBD2 matching over 8 bases. V trimming: 4 bases; J trimming: 6 bases; junction bases outside the gene matches: 15. The CDR3 runs to 17 residues. CDR1 and CDR2 from the germline V gene are MGHRA and YSYEKL. CDR3 sequence reads: CASSRVDGAGAGDTQYF. CDR3 DNA: TGCGCCAGCAGCCGGGTGGACGGAGCGGGAGCTGGGGATACGCAGTATTTT.

This clonotype was counted many times. This rearrangement joins TRBV10-3 to TRBJ2-5; D might be TRBD2 (6 bases). Germline CDR1 and CDR2: ENHRY and SYGVKD. The ends were cut back, 3 bases at V and 3 bases at J, with 11 bases in the middle. This CDR3 is built from 14 residues. CDR3 in amino acids: CAISDRDLKETQYF. Written as DNA, the CDR3 is TGTGCCATCAGTGACCGGGACTTAAAAGAGACCCAGTACTTC.

This clonotype appeared many times. The chain has TRBV4-1 and TRBJ2-1, with D maybe TRBD2 (6 bases). Germline loops: CDR1 MGHRA, CDR2 YSYEKL. V gave up 0 bases and J gave up 0 bases, with 12 bases separating them. This CDR3 region has 17 residues. The CDR3 protein is CASSQELGGVSYNEQFF. The CDR3 DNA is TGCGCCAGCAGCCAAGAACTCGGCGGGGTCTCCTACAATGAGCAGTTCTTC.